One sample yielded the 10 T cell receptor beta chains listed below, sequenced in a study of blood T cell repertoires in COVID-19. Generated by immunoSEQ multiplex PCR, the TCRdb table keeps only in-frame clones and is missing some. Among about 260,000 clones, 85% to 90% were seen once, and the ten largest hold roughly 0.95%. Specimen: PBMCs or T cells enriched from blood (not recorded which). The receptors were sampled from a man aged 50-59 years who had been exposed to COVID-19.

This clone showed up just once. The chain recombines TRBV11-3 with TRBJ2-1; 10 positions match TRBD2. J lost 1 base, V lost 4 bases, and 7 bases had no gene match. The V gene's germline CDR1 is SGHNT and CDR2 YENEEA. The CDR3 sequence is 17 residues long. The CDR3 region has the DNA TGTGCCAGCAGCTCACCCCTAGCGGGAGAATCCTACAATGAGCAGTTCTTC. Its translation: CASSSPLAGESYNEQFF.

This chain links TRBV6-5 with TRBJ2-1; D uncertain. Germline CDR1 reads MNHEY; CDR2 reads SVGAGI. The CDR3 is 13 residues long. The germline V and J ends were trimmed by 0 bases and 4 bases, with 4 bases remaining between them. The CDR3 nucleotides read TGTGCCAGCAGTTACTCCAGGTACAATGAGCAGTTCTTC. Protein sequence: CASSYSRYNEQFF.

This chain uses TRBV11-3 with TRBJ2-3; 9 positions agree with TRBD1. V dropped 0 bases and J dropped 6; count of bases not matched to a gene: 4. Germline loops: CDR1 SGHNT, CDR2 YENEEA. CDR3 size: 15 residues. The CDR3 loop reads CASSLEGQGPDTQYF. DNA of the CDR3: TGTGCCAGCAGCTTAGAGGGACAGGGCCCCGATACGCAGTATTTT.

This clone was observed a few times. This chain uses TRBV20-1 with TRBJ2-1; D is perhaps TRBD2 (5 bases). Germline lookup yields CDR1 DFQATT and CDR2 SNEGSKA (reference sequence). Between the trimmed V and J ends, which lost 3 bases and 12 bases, there was a span of 24 bases. This CDR3 is built from 15 residues. The chain's CDR3 is CSASQWADFTSGQFF. CDR3 bases: TGCAGTGCTAGTCAGTGGGCGGACTTCACATCGGGGCAGTTCTTC.

The table lists this clone with a count of one. The chain employs TRBV11-3 and TRBJ2-2; TRBD2 agrees at 12 bases. V lost 5 bases, J lost 3 bases, and 4 bases stayed unmatched. Germline-derived CDR1 and CDR2 are SGHNT and YENEEA. This CDR3 contains 16 residues. The CDR3 coding sequence is TGTGCCAGCAGCGTCGGGACTAGCGGGTACACCGGGGAGCTGTTTTTT. This sequence encodes CASSVGTSGYTGELFF.

In its sample, this clone was seen once. The chain joins TRBV9 to TRBJ2-3, with D possibly TRBD1 on 7 matching bases. CDR3 size: 17 residues. V was cut by 1 base and J by 2 bases, with 17 bases left in between. CDR1 and CDR2 from the germline V gene are SGDLS and YYNGEE. The CDR3 nucleotides read TGTGCCAGCAGCGTACGTGGGCAGGGGGGCTACACAGATACGCAGTATTTT. Amino acid sequence: CASSVRGQGGYTDTQYF.

The chain carries TRBV2 and TRBJ1-3, with D possibly matching TRBD1 (6 bases). The germline V gene encodes CDR1 SNHLY and CDR2 FYNNEI. Trimming took 0 bases from V and 10 from J, leaving 7 bases between them. This CDR3 is 12 amino acids long. The CDR3 DNA sequence: TGTGCCAGCAGTGAAGCTCAGGGGACCATATATTTT. Its protein is CASSEAQGTIYF.

The chain employs TRBV28 and TRBJ1-3; D is unclear. V was trimmed by 6 bases and J by 1 base, leaving 16 bases between them. The CDR3 length is 16 residues. Germline V gene lookup returns CDR1 MDHEN and CDR2 SYDVKM. The CDR3 region is CASSPIGETSGNTIYF. DNA for the CDR3: TGTGCCAGCAGCCCCATTGGGGAGACTTCTGGAAACACCATATATTTT. Based on the CDR3 plus reference TRBV28 and TRBJ1-3, the full variable domain is DVKVTQSSRYLVKRTGEKVFLECVQDMDHENMFWYRQDPGLGLRLIYFSYDVKMKEKGDIPEGYSVSREKKERFSLILESASTNQTSMYLCASSPIGETSGNTIYFGEGSWLTVV.

The chain recombines TRBV13 with TRBJ1-1; D gene unclear. V lost 5 bases and J lost 5, with 9 bases in between. Germline loops: CDR1 PRHDT, CDR2 FYEKMQ (reference sequence). This CDR3 contains 12 residues. Written as DNA, the CDR3 is TGTGCCAGCAGCGGGGAGGGAACTGAAGCTTTCTTT. This codes for CASSGEGTEAFF.

This chain links TRBV27 with TRBJ1-5, with 7 positions matching TRBD1. The length of the CDR3 is 14 residues. With 6 bases clipped from V and 3 bases from J, the junction kept 5 bases outside the gene matches. Germline CDR1 is MNHEY and CDR2 is SMNVEV (reference sequence). The CDR3 nucleotides read TGTGCCAGCAGAGCGACAGGGATCAATCAGCCCCAGCATTTT. Protein product: CASRATGINQPQHF.